These 8 T cell receptor beta chains share one sample of origin, sequenced in a study of cytotoxic CD8 clonotypes in ibrutinib-treated CLL. The protocol was immunoSEQ multiplex PCR, while the TCRdb copy is restricted to in-frame clones and leaves out a portion. The top ten clones hold 40% to 50% of a sample with nearly 25,000 clones, roughly 71% of them seen once. The specimen comprised PBMCs, sampled after 12 months of ibrutinib treatment. The receptors stem from a human donor with chronic lymphocytic leukemia.

The J gene is TRBJ1-2, the V gene TRBV25-1; D might be TRBD1 (5 bases). CDR1 is MGHDK and CDR2 is SYGVNS in the germline V gene. Trimming took off 6 bases at V and 4 bases at J, with 15 bases between the two ends. CDR3 length equals 14 residues. DNA of the CDR3: TGTGCCAGCAGACCCCAGGGCGGGAGCTATGGCTACACCTTC. Its translation is CASRPQGGSYGYTF.

The rearrangement uses TRBV6-5 and TRBJ1-2; no firm D call. The CDR3 contains 14 residues. The germline gives CDR1 MNHEY, CDR2 SVGAGI. Trimming removed 2 bases from V and 0 bases from J, with 7 bases in between. For the CDR3, the DNA is TGTGCCAGCAGTTACGATACAGCTAACTATGGCTACACCTTC. Its protein product is CASSYDTANYGYTF.

The chain recombines TRBV5-1 with TRBJ1-6; D might be TRBD1 (5 bases). The V and J ends lost 3 bases and 6 bases respectively, with 13 bases between them. Germline assignment: CDR1 SGHRS and CDR2 YFSETQ. The CDR3 is 15 amino acids. The CDR3 DNA follows: TGCGCCAGCAGCTCCGGGACTTTCGGTAATTCACCCCTCCACTTT. It yields the protein CASSSGTFGNSPLHF.

This clone came up once. This chain uses TRBV30 with TRBJ1-1; a weak D match, TRBD1 (6 bases). Trimming left V 1 base short and J 1 base short, with 10 bases between. CDR1 GTSNPN and CDR2 SVGIG come from the germline V gene (reference sequence). This CDR3 region has 14 residues. CDR3 residues: CAWSDRGGNTEAFF. Written as DNA, the CDR3 is TGTGCCTGGAGTGACAGAGGGGGGAACACTGAAGCTTTCTTT.

This clone has more than one count but fewer than ten. V is TRBV28 and J is TRBJ1-2; weak D call: TRBD1 (6 bases). V lost 7 bases and J lost 5, with 14 bases in between. The germline gives CDR1 MDHEN, CDR2 SYDVKM. The CDR3 consists of 13 residues. CDR3 amino acids: CASIADRVYGYTF. DNA for the CDR3: TGTGCCAGCATAGCGGACAGAGTTTATGGCTACACCTTC.

The gene calls are TRBV7-3 and TRBJ2-1, with 7 bases identical to TRBD1. V was clipped by 4 bases and J by 5 bases; unmatched bases: 5. The CDR3 is 14 residues long. Germline CDR1 and CDR2: SGHTA and FQGTGA. The CDR3 sequence: CASSSRGPNNEQFF. The CDR3 nucleotides read TGTGCCAGCAGCTCTAGGGGGCCCAACAATGAGCAGTTCTTC.

CDR3 nucleotides: TGTGCCAGCAGCTTAGATGGGTCCTACACAGATACGCAGTATTTT. Protein sequence: CASSLDGSYTDTQYF. The gene calls are TRBV7-2 and TRBJ2-3; D uncertain. The CDR3 is made up of 15 amino acids. V lost 1 base to trimming and J lost 2 bases, with 10 bases between them. Germline assignment: CDR1 SGHTA and CDR2 FQGNSA.

This clone has more than one count but fewer than ten. The chain recombines TRBV7-6 with TRBJ1-5, with 12 positions matching TRBD1. Germline CDR1 SGHVS, CDR2 FNYEAQ. Trimming cost V 5 bases and J 2 bases; bases outside gene matches: 7. The CDR3 extends over 17 amino acids. The chain's CDR3 is CASSGDRGRGGNQPQHF. In DNA, the CDR3 is TGTGCCAGCAGCGGGGACAGGGGGCGCGGGGGCAATCAGCCCCAGCATTTT.